A selection of T cell receptor beta chains follows, all from one sample in a study of T cell responses to AZD1222 COVID-19 vaccine. Sequencing used immunoSEQ multiplex PCR; TCRdb keeps in-frame clones, though not all of them. The sample lists approximately 100,000 clones, roughly 90% occurring once. This specimen was peripheral blood, taken on day 0 of AZD1222 vaccination. These receptors all stem from an adult in good health. CDR3s include the opening cysteine and the closing phenylalanine or tryptophan. D genes are given only for firm matches. Rows may omit the clone size; those that give it use once, few, many or a size class.

TRBJ1-6	TRBV3-1/TRBV3-2	NA	NA	TGTGCCAGCAGCCAAGGGACCGCCCCCAATTCACCCCTCCACTTT	CASSQGTAPNSPLHF
TRBJ2-3	TRBV7-8	TRBD2	NA	TGTGCCAGCAGCCCCGGGGGGGCCTTTTACACAGATACGCAGTATTTT	CASSPGGAFYTDTQYF
TRBJ2-7	TRBV29-1	NA	NA	TGCAGCGGTGGACTGGTCTGGCACGAGCAGTACTTC	CSGGLVWHEQYF
TRBJ1-2	TRBV11-3	TRBD1	once	TGTGCCAGCAGCAAAGGACAGGGACCTAACTATGGCTACACCTTC	CASSKGQGPNYGYTF
TRBJ2-7	TRBV11-3	NA	NA	TGTGCCAGCAGCTTAGTCGGAGGGGCCTACGAGCAGTACTTC	CASSLVGGAYEQYF
TRBJ1-3	TRBV30	NA	NA	TGTGCCTGGAGGGAGGCTGGAAACACCATATATTTT	CAWREAGNTIYF
TRBJ1-1	TRBV6-5	TRBD1	once	TGTGCCAGCAGTTACTCAGGGGGCATGGGGACTGAAGCTTTCTTT	CASSYSGGMGTEAFF
TRBJ2-1	TRBV3-1/TRBV3-2	TRBD2	NA	TGTGCCAGCAGCCAACCTTTAGCGGGAGGCTACAATGAGCAGTTCTTC	CASSQPLAGGYNEQFF
TRBJ1-2	TRBV29-1	TRBD1	NA	TGCAGCGCCCAGGACAGGACCTTTCCGGGGATACTGTATGGCTACACCTTC	CSAQDRTFPGILYGYTF
TRBJ2-1	TRBV7-9	TRBD2	once	TGTGCCAGCAGCTTAGTGTTTAGCGGGAATAATGAGCAGTTCTTC	CASSLVFSGNNEQFF
TRBJ1-1	TRBV24-1	TRBD1	NA	TGTGCCACCAGTGCGGCAGACAGGGCTGAAGCTTTCTTT	CATSAADRAEAFF
TRBJ2-5	TRBV24-1	TRBD1	NA	TGTGCCACCAGTGATCCGGGACAGGTGGGACAAGAGACCCAGTACTTC	CATSDPGQVGQETQYF
TRBJ2-1	TRBV7-2	NA	once	TGTGCCAGCAGCTTAGGAGCCGGGACACCATCCTACAATGAGCAGTTCTTC	CASSLGAGTPSYNEQFF
TRBJ1-2	TRBV6-5	TRBD1	NA	TGTGCCAGCAGAGAGACCGGGACAGGGTATGGCTACACCTTC	CASRETGTGYGYTF
TRBJ1-6	TRBV5-6	NA	once	TGTGCCAGCAGCTTGGGGCTGGGTTCACCCCTCCACTTT	CASSLGLGSPLHF
TRBJ1-2	TRBV28	NA	NA	TGTGCCAGCAGTTTACTCGCAGTTGGCTATGGCTACACCTTC	CASSLLAVGYGYTF
TRBJ2-1	TRBV5-1	NA	NA	TGCGCCAGCAGCCTCAGGGACAATCACAATGAGCAGTTCTTC	CASSLRDNHNEQFF
TRBJ1-1	TRBV3-1/TRBV3-2	NA	NA	TGTGCCAGCAGCCTCCAAGGGGCGAAGACTGAAGCTTTCTTT	CASSLQGAKTEAFF
TRBJ2-4	TRBV7-9	NA	once	TGTGCCAGCAGCTTATTAATCGGTCCCGGGTCGCAAGCCAAAAACATTCAGTACTTC	CASSLLIGPGSQAKNIQYF
TRBJ2-1	TRBV5-4	TRBD2	NA	TGTGCCAGCAGCCTTCGACTAGCGGGAGGGGAGGAGCAGTTCTTC	CASSLRLAGGEEQFF
TRBJ2-1	TRBV11-3	NA	NA	TGTGCCAGCAGCTTAACACCGGTTAGGGTGAATGAGCAGTTCTTC	CASSLTPVRVNEQFF
TRBJ1-2	TRBV6-5	NA	NA	TGTGCCAGCAGTTACTCCGCAAGTCCCTTGGGCTATGGCTACACCTTC	CASSYSASPLGYGYTF
TRBJ2-1	TRBV6-5	NA	NA	TGTGCCAGCAGTTACAGGGTAGGTTACAATGAGCAGTTCTTC	CASSYRVGYNEQFF
TRBJ1-1	TRBV9	TRBD1	NA	TGTGCCAGCAGCGGGGGACAGGGGAGGTACACTGAAGCTTTCTTT	CASSGGQGRYTEAFF
TRBJ2-2	TRBV27	NA	NA	TGTGCCAGCAGCAGCTACACCGGGGAGCTGTTTTTT	CASSSYTGELFF
TRBJ1-3	TRBV19	NA	few	TGTGCCAGTAGTATCGGGGACACGCTAAACACCATATATTTT	CASSIGDTLNTIYF
TRBJ2-2	TRBV29-1	TRBD1	NA	TGCAGCGTTGTGGCGGGACAGGGTGCGAACACCGGGGAGCTGTTTTTT	CSVVAGQGANTGELFF
TRBJ1-6	TRBV5-4	NA	NA	TGTGCCAGCAGCTTGGTACGGGGGGTTTTAAGTAATTCACCCCTCCACTTT	CASSLVRGVLSNSPLHF
TRBJ2-4	TRBV19	TRBD1	NA	TGTGCCAGTACCATGGACAGGATGAACATTCAGTACTTC	CASTMDRMNIQYF
TRBJ2-3	TRBV7-2	NA	NA	TGTGCCAGCAGCTTAGCCCAACTGCGAACGCAGTATTTT	CASSLAQLRTQYF
TRBJ1-6	TRBV12-3/TRBV12-4	NA	NA	TGTGCCAGCAGCCGGACAGCCTCGCCGGCCCTCCACTTT	CASSRTASPALHF
TRBJ2-1	TRBV7-2	NA	NA	TGTGCCAGCAGCTTAATTTTGGGGACTGCCTACAATGAGCAGTTCTTC	CASSLILGTAYNEQFF